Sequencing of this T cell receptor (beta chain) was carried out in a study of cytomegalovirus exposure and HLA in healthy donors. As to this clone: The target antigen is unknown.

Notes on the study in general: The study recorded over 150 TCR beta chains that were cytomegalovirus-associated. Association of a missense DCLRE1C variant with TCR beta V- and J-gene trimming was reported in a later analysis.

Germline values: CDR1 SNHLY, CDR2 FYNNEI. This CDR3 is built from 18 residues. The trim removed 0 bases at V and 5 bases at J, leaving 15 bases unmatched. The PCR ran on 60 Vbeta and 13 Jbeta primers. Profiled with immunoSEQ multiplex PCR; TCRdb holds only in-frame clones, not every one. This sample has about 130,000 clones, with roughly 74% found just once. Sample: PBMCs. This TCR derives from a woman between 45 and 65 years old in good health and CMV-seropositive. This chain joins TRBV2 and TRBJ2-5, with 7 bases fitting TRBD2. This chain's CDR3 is CASSEALGGGGPGETQYF. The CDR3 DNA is TGTGCCAGCAGTGAAGCGCTTGGCGGGGGTGGACCCGGGGAGACCCAGTACTTC.